This T cell receptor (beta chain) was documented in a study of OX40 agonist ivuxolimab in advanced cancers. Study-wide background: Treatment of patients was with ivuxolimab, an agonistic anti-OX40 (CD134) antibody. Study-wide points: Expanded clones belonging to CD8+ T cells outnumbered, on average, those of CD4+.

CDR3 length equals 13 residues. Trimming shortened V by 4 bases and J by 4 bases, and 10 bases separated the two germline ends. The V gene's germline CDR1 is SQVTM and CDR2 ANQGSEA. Notes on this clone: Its antigen is undetermined.

TCRdb keeps only in-frame clones here, not all; method: immunoSEQ multiplex PCR. Of approximately 110,000 clones in the sample, under 95% were seen once. This rearrangement joins TRBV29-1 to TRBJ2-2; D may be TRBD2 (5 bases). The receptor's source is an adult with an advanced solid tumor such as melanoma, head and neck, liver or kidney cancer. Sequenced material: CD4+ or CD8+ T cells sorted from blood, taken in a trial of the OX40 agonist ivuxolimab. The CDR3: CSVGGYVTGELFF. The CDR3 region has the DNA TGCAGCGTTGGAGGGTACGTCACCGGGGAGCTGTTTTTT.